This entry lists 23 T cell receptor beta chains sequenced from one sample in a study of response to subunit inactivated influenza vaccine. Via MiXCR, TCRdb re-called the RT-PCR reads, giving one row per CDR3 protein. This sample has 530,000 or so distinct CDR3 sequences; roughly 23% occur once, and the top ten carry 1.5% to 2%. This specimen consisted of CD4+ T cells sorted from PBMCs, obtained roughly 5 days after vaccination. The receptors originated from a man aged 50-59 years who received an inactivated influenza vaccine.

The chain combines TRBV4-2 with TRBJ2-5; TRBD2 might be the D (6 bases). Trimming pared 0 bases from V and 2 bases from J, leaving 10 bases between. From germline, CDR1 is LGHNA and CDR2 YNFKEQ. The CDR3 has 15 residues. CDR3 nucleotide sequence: TGTGCCAGCAGCCAAGAGGAGGGGAGGCAAGAGACCCAGTACTTC. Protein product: CASSQEEGRQETQYF.

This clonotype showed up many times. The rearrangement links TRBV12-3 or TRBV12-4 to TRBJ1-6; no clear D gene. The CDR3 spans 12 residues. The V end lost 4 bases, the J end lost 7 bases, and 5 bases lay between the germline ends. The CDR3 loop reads CASSWPNSPLHF. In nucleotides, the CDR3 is TGTGCCAGCAGTTGGCCAAATTCACCCCTCCACTTT.

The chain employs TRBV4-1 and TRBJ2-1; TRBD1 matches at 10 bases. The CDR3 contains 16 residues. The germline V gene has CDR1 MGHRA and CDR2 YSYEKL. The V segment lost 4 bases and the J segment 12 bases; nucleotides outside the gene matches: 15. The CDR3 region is CASSPLPGQGSSPQFF. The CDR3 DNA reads TGCGCCAGCAGCCCACTCCCGGGACAGGGGTCCTCTCCGCAGTTCTTC.

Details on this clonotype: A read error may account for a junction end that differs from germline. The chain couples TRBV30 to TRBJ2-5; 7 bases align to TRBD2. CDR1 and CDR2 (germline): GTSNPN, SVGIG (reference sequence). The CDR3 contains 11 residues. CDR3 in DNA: TGCACGCGGGGGACCCAAGAGACCCAGTACTTC. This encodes CTRGTQETQYF.

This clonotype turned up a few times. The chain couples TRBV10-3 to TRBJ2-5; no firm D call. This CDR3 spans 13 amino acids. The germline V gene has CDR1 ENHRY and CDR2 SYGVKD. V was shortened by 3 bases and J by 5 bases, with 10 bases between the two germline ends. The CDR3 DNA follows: TGTGCCATCAGTGAATTCCCTCCGGAGACCCAGTACTTC. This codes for CAISEFPPETQYF.

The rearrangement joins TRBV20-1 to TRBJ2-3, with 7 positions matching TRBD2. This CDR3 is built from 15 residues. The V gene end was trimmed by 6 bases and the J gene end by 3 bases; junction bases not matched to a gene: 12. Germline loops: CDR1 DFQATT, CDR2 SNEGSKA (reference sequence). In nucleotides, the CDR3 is TGCAGTGCGGTAAACGGGGGGATTGGGACAGATACGCAGTATTTT. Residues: CSAVNGGIGTDTQYF.

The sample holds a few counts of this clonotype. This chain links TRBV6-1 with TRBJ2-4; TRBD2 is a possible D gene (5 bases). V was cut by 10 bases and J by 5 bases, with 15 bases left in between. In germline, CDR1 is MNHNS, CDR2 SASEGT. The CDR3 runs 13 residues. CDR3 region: CATNGGGENIQYF. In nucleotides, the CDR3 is TGTGCCACTAACGGCGGAGGCGAAAACATTCAGTACTTC.

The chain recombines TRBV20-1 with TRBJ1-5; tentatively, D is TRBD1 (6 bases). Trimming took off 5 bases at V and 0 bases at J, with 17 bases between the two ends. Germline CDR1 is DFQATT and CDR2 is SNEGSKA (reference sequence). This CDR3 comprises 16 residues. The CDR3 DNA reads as TGCAGTGCTCCCCCCGATACAGGGTTTAGCAATCAGCCCCAGCATTTT. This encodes CSAPPDTGFSNQPQHF.

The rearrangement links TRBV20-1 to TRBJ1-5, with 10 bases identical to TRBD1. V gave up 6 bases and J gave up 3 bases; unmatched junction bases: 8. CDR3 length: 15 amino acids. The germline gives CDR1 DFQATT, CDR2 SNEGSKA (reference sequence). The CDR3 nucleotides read TGCAGTGCCCCCGGGACAGGGGCTTTCAATCAGCCCCAGCATTTT. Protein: CSAPGTGAFNQPQHF.

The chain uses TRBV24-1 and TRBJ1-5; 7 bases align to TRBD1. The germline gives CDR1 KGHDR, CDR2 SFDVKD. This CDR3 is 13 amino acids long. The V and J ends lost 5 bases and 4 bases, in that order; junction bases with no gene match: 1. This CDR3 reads CATSGQGNQPQHF. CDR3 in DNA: TGTGCCACCAGTGGACAGGGAAATCAGCCCCAGCATTTT.

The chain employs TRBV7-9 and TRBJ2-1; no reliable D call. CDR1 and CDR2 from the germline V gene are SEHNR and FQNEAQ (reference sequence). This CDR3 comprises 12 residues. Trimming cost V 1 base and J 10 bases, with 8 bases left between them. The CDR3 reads CASSLGAAEQFF. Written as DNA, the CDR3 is TGTGCCAGCAGCTTAGGAGCCGCAGAGCAGTTCTTC.

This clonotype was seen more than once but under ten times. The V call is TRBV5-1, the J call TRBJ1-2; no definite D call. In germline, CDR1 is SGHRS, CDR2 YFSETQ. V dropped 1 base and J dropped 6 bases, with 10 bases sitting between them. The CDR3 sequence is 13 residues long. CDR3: CASSLLQSDGYTF. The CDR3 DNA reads TGCGCCAGCAGCTTGCTACAGTCGGATGGCTACACCTTC.

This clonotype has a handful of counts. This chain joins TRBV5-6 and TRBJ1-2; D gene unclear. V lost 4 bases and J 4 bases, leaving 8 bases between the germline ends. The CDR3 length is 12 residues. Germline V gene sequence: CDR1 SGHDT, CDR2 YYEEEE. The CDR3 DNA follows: TGTGCCAGCAGCCAGAGGGTCTATGGCTACACCTTC. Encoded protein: CASSQRVYGYTF.

CDR3 nucleotides: TGTGCCAGCAGGATCCGGGACCTAAGCACAGATACGCAGTATTTT. Translation: CASRIRDLSTDTQYF. The chain links TRBV2 to TRBJ2-3; TRBD1 or TRBD2 may be the D gene (5 bases each). In germline, CDR1 is SNHLY, CDR2 FYNNEI. This CDR3 region has 15 residues. The V end lost 6 bases, the J end lost 0 bases, and 13 bases lay between the germline ends.

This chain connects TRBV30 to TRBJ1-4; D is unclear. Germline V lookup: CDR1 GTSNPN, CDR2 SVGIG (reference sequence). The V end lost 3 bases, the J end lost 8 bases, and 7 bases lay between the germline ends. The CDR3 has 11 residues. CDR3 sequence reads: CAWRRREKLFF. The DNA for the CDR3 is TGTGCCTGGAGGAGGCGGGAAAAACTGTTTTTT.

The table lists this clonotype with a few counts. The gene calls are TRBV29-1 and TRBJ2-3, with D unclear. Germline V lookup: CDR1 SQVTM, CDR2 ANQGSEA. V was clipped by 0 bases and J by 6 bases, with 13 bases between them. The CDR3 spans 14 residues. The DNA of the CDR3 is TGCAGCGTTGAAGATCAGGCGTCCGGGGATACGCAGTATTTT. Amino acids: CSVEDQASGDTQYF.

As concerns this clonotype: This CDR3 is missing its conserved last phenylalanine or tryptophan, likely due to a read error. CDR3 coding DNA: TGTGCCACCAGTGATTTTGGACAGGGGGGTCGGAATGAGCAGTTCTCC. Translating gives CATSDFGQGGRNEQFS. The rearrangement joins TRBV24-1 to TRBJ2-1, with 10 bases aligning to TRBD1. V trimming: 1 base; J trimming: 7 bases; junction bases outside the gene matches: 6. The CDR3 loop spans 16 amino acids. The germline gives CDR1 KGHDR, CDR2 SFDVKD.

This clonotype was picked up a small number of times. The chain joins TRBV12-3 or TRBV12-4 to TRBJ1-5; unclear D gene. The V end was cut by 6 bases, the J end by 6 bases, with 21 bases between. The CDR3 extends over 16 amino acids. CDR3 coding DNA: TGTGCCAGCAGCTCCAGGTACAGAAGGTACAGTCAGCCCCAGCATTTT. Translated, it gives CASSSRYRRYSQPQHF.

CDR3 region: CASSPERQGRSRYGYTF. The CDR3 nucleotides are TGTGCCAGCAGCCCAGAACGACAGGGCCGATCTCGGTATGGCTACACCTTC. The chain couples TRBV12-3 or TRBV12-4 to TRBJ1-2; 7 bases are a match to TRBD1. The CDR3 is 17 amino acids. Trimming at V came to 6 bases and at J to 5 bases, leaving 18 bases not matched to a gene.

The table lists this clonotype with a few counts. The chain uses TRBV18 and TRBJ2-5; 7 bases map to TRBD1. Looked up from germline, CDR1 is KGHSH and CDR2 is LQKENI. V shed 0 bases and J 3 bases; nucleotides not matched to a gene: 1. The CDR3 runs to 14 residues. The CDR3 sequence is CASSPPGQKETQYF. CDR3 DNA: TGTGCCAGCTCACCACCGGGACAGAAAGAGACCCAGTACTTC.

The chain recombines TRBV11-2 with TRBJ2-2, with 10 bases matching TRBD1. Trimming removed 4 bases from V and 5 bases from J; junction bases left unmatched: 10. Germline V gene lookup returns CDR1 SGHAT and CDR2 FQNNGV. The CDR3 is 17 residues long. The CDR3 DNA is TGTGCCAGCAGCTCGACTCCGGGACAGGGGCCTACCGGGGAGCTGTTTTTT. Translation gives CASSSTPGQGPTGELFF.

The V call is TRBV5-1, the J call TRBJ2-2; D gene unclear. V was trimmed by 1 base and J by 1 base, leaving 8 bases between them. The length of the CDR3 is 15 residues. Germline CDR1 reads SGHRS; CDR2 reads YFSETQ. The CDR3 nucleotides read TGCGCCAGCAGCTTGTCCAGTATGAACACCGGGGAGCTGTTTTTT. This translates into CASSLSSMNTGELFF. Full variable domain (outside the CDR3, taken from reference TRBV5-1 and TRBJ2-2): KAGVTQTPRYLIKTRGQQVTLSCSPISGHRSVSWYQQTPGQGLQFLFEYFSETQRNKGNFPGRFSGRQFSNSRSEMNVSTLELGDSALYLCASSLSSMNTGELFFGEGSRLTVL.

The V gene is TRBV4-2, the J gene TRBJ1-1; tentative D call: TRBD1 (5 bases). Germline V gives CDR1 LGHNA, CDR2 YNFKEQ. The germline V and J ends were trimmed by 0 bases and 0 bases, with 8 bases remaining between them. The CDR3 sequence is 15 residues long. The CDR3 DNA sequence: TGTGCCAGCAGCCAAGATGTGGGGGTGAACACTGAAGCTTTCTTT. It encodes CASSQDVGVNTEAFF.